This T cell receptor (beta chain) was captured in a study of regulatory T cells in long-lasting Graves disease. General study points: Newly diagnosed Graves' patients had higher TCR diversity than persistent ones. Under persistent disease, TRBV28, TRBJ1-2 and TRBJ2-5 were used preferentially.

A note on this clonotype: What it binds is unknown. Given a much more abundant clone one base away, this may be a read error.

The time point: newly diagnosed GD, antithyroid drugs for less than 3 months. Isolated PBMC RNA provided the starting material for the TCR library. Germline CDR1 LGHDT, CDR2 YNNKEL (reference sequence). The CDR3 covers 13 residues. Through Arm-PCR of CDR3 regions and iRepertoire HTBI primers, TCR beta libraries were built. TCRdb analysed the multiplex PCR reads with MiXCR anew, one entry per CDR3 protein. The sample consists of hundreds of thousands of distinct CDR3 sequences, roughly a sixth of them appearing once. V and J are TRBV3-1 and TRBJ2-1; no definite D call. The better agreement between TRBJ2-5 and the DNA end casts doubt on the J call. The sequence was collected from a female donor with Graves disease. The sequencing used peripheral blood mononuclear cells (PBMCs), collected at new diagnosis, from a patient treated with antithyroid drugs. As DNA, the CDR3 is TGTGCCAGCAGGCACCTCCGCCAAGAGACCCAGTACTTC. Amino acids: CASRHLRQETQYF.